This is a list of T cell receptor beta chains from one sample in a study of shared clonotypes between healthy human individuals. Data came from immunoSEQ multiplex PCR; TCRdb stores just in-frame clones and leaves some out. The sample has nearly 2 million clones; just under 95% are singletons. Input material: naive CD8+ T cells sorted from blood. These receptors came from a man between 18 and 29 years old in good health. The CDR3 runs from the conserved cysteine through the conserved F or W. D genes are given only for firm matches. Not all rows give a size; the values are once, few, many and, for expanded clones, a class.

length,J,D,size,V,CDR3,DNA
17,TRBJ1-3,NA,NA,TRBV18,CASSPPPGEVIGNTIYF,TGTGCCAGCTCACCACCCCCAGGGGAGGTAATCGGAAACACCATATATTTT
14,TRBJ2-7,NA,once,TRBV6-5,CASSYWENSYEQYF,TGTGCCAGCAGTTACTGGGAGAACTCCTACGAGCAGTACTTC
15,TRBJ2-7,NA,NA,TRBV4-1,CASSLGGTASYEQYF,TGCGCCAGCAGCCTTGGCGGGACAGCCTCCTACGAGCAGTACTTC
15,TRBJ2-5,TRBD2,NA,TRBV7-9,CASSLTTSGSLGQYF,TGTGCCAGCAGCTTAACTACTAGCGGGAGCCTCGGCCAGTACTTC
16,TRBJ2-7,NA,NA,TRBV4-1,CASSQAGRPSSYEQYF,TGCGCCAGCAGCCAAGCCGGACGGCCGAGCTCCTACGAGCAGTACTTC
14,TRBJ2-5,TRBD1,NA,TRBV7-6,CASSDGQGQETQYF,TGTGCCAGCAGCGACGGACAGGGACAAGAGACCCAGTACTTC
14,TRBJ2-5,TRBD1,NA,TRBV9,CASSVAGTGETQYF,TGTGCCAGCAGCGTAGCGGGGACAGGGGAAACCCAGTACTTC
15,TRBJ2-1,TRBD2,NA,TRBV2,CASTTLAGGYNEQFF,TGTGCCAGCACCACCCTAGCGGGGGGATACAATGAGCAGTTCTTC
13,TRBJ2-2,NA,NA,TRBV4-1,CASSQTNAGELFF,TGCGCCAGCAGCCAAACCAATGCCGGGGAGCTGTTTTTT
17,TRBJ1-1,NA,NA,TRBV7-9,CASSAPVHTLTRTEAFF,TGTGCCAGCAGCGCTCCCGTTCATACCTTAACAAGGACTGAAGCTTTCTTT
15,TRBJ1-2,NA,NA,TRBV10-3,CAISDVEITNYGYTF,TGTGCCATCAGTGACGTCGAGATTACTAACTATGGCTACACCTTC
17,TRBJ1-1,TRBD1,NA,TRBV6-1,CASSEATGGELGTEAFF,TGTGCCAGCAGTGAAGCAACAGGGGGCGAGTTGGGCACTGAAGCTTTCTTT
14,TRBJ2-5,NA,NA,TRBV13,CASSQTVGQKTQYF,TGTGCCAGCAGCCAAACGGTGGGGCAGAAGACCCAGTACTTC